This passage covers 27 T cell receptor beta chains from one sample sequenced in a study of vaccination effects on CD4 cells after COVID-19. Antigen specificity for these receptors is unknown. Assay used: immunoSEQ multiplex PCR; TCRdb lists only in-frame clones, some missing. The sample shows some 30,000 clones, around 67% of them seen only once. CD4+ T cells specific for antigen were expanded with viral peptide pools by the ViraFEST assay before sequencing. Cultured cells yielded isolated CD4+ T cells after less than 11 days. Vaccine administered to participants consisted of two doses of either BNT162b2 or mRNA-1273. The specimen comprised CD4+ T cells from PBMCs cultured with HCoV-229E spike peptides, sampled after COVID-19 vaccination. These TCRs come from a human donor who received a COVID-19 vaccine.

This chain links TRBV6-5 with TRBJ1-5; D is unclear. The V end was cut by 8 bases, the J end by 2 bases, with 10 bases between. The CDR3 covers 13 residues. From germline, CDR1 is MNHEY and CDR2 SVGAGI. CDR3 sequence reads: CASSPRGNQPQHF. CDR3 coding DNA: TGTGCCAGCTCTCCTAGGGGCAATCAGCCCCAGCATTTT.

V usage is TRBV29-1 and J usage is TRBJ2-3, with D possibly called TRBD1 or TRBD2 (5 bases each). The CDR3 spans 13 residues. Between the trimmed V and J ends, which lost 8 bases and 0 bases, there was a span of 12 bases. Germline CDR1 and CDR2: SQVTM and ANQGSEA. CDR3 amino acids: CSSRGLSTDTQYF. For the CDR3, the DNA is TGCAGCTCGAGGGGTCTTAGCACAGATACGCAGTATTTT.

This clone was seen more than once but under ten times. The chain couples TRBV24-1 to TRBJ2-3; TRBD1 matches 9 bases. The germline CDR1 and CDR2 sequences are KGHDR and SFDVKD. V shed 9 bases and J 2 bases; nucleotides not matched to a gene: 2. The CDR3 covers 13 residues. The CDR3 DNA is TGTGCCACCGGGACAGGGTCCACAGATACGCAGTATTTT. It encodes CATGTGSTDTQYF.

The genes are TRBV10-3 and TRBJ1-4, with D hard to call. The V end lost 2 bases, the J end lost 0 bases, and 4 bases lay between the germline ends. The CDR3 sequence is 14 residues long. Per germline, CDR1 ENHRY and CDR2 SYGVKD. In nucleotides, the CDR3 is TGTGCCATCAGTGAGGGGGCAACTAATGAAAAACTGTTTTTT. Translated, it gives CAISEGATNEKLFF.

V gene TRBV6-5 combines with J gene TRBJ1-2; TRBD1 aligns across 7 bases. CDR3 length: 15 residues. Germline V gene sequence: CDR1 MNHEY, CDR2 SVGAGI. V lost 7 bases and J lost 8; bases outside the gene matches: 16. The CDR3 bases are TGTGCCAGCATAGCCGGGACAGCAAGGTTCAGGGGCTACACCTTC. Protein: CASIAGTARFRGYTF.

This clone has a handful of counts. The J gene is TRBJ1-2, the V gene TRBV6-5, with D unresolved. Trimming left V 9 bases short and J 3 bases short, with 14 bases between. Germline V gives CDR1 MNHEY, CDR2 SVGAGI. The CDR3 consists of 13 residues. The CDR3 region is CASRTLNHYGYTF. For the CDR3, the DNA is TGTGCCAGTAGGACGTTAAACCACTATGGCTACACCTTC.

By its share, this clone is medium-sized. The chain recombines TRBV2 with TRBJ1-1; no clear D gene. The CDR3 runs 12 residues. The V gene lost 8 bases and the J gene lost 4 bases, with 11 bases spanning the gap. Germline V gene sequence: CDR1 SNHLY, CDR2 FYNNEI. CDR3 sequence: CASAPGVTEAFF. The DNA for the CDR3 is TGTGCCAGCGCCCCCGGGGTCACTGAAGCTTTCTTT.

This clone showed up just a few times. The CDR3 DNA reads as TGTGCCAGCAGCTTTAATGCGAACACTGAAGCTTTCTTT. Translated, it gives CASSFNANTEAFF. The V call is TRBV5-5, the J call TRBJ1-1; D call uncertain. Trimming took 2 bases from V and 1 from J, leaving 6 bases between them. The CDR3 is 13 residues long. Germline V CDR1 and CDR2: SGHKS, YYEKEE (reference sequence).

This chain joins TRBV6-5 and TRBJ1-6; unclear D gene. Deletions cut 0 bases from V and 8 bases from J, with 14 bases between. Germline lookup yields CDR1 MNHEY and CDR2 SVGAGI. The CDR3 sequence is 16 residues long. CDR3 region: CASSYSIHLRDSPLHF. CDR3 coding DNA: TGTGCCAGCAGTTACTCGATACACCTTCGGGATTCACCCCTCCACTTT.

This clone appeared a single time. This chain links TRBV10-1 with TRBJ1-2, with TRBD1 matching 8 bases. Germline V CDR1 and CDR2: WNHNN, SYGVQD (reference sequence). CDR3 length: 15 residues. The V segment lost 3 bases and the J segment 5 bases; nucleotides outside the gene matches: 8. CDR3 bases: TGCGCCAGCAGTGATCCCGGGACAGGAGTTTATGGCTACACCTTC. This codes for CASSDPGTGVYGYTF.

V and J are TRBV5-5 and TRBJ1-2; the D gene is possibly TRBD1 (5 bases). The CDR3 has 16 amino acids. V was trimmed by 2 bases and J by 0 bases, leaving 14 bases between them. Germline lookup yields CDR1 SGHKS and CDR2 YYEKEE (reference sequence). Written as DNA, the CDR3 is TGTGCCAGCAGCTTTTGGATCGGGGCGGCTAACTATGGCTACACCTTC. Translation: CASSFWIGAANYGYTF. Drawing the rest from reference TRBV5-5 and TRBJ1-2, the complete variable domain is DAGVTQSPTHLIKTRGQQVTLRCSPISGHKSVSWYQQVLGQGPQFIFQYYEKEERGRGNFPDRFSARQFPNYSSELNVNALLLGDSALYLCASSFWIGAANYGYTFGSGTRLTVV.

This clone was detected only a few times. The CDR3 sequence is CASSSGGTRTQYF. The CDR3 DNA reads as TGTGCCAGCAGTTCAGGGGGTACTAGGACCCAGTACTTC. V gene TRBV6-5 combines with J gene TRBJ2-5; 7 positions match TRBD1. Germline V gene data show CDR1 as MNHEY and CDR2 as SVGAGI. This CDR3 region has 13 residues. The V gene end was trimmed by 4 bases and the J gene end by 7 bases; junction bases not matched to a gene: 6.

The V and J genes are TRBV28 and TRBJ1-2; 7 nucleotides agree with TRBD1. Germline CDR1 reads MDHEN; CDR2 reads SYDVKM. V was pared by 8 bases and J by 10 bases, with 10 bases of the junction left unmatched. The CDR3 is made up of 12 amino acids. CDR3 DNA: TGTGCCAGCCTTAGACAGGGAAGGGACTACACCTTC. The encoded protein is CASLRQGRDYTF.

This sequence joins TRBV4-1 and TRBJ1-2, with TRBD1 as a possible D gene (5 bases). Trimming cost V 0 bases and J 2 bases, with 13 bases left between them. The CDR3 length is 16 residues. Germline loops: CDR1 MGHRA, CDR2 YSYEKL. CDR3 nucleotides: TGCGCCAGCAGCCAAGAGGGGGGAGAGAAGAACTATGGCTACACCTTC. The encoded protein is CASSQEGGEKNYGYTF.

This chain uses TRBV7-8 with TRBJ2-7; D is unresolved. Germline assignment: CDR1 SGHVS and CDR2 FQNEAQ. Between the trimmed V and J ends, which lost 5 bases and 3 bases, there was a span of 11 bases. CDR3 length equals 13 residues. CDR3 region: CASSQDTLYEQYF. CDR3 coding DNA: TGTGCCAGCAGCCAAGACACCCTCTACGAGCAGTACTTC.

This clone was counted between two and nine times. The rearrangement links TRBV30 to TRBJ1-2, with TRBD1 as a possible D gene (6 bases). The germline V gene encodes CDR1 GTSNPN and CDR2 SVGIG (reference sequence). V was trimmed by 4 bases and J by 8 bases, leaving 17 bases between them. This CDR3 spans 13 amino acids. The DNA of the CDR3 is TGTGCCTGGAAGTCCCCAGGGGCGAGGGGCTACACCTTC. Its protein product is CAWKSPGARGYTF. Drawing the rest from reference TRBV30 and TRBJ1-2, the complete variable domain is SQTIHQWPATLVQPVGSPLSLECTVEGTSNPNLYWYRQAAGRGLQLLFYSVGIGQISSEVPQNLSASRPQDRQFILSSKKLLLSDSGFYLCAWKSPGARGYTFGSGTRLTVV.

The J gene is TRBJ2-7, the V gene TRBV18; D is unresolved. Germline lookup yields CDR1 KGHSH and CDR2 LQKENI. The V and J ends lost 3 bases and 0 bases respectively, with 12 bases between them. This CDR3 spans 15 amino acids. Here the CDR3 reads CASSPGVVSSYEQYF. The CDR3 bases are TGTGCCAGCTCACCGGGCGTGGTCAGCTCCTACGAGCAGTACTTC.

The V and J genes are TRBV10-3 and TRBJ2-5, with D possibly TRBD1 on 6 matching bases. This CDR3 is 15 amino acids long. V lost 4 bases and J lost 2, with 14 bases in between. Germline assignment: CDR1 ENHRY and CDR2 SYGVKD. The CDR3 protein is CAISGSGQFQETQYF. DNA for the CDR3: TGTGCCATCAGTGGGTCCGGACAGTTTCAAGAGACCCAGTACTTC.

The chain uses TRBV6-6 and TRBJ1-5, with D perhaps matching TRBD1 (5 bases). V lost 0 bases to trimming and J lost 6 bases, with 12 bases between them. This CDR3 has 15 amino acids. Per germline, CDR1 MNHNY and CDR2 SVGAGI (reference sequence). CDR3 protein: CASSYSGGVSQPQHF. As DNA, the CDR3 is TGTGCCAGCAGTTACTCTGGGGGGGTTAGTCAGCCCCAGCATTTT.

CDR3 in DNA: TGTGCCAGTAGTATTTTCCCCCACTCGACAGGGGCGCACACGGGCTCCTACAATGAGCAGTTCTTC. It encodes CASSIFPHSTGAHTGSYNEQFF. This chain uses TRBV19 with TRBJ2-1, with TRBD1 matching over 8 bases. J gave up 0 bases and V 3 bases, and 22 bases lay outside the gene matches. This CDR3 region has 22 residues. The V gene's germline CDR1 is LNHDA and CDR2 SQIVND (reference sequence).

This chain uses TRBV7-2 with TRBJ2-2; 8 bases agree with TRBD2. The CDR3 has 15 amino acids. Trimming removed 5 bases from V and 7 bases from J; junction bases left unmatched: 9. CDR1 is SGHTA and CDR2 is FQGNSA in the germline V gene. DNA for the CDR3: TGTGCCAGCAGCCAACGGGGGGGCCGTTTCGGGGAGCTGTTTTTT. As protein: CASSQRGGRFGELFF.

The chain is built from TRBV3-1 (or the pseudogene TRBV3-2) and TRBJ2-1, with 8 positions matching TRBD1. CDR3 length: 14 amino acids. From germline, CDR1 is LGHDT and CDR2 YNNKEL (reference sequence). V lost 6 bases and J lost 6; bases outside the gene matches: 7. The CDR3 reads CASRPLDRGNEQFF. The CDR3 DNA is TGTGCCAGCAGACCACTTGACAGGGGCAATGAGCAGTTCTTC.

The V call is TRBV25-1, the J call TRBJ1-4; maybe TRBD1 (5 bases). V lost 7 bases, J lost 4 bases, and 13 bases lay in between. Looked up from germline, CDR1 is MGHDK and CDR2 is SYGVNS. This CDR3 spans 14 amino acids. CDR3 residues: CASIGAEHNEKLFF. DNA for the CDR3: TGTGCCAGCATAGGGGCAGAGCATAATGAAAAACTGTTTTTT.

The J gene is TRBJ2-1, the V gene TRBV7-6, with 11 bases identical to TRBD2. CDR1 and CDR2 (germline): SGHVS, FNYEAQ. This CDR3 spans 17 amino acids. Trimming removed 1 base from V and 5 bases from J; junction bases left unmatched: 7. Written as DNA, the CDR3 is TGTGCCAGCAGCTTAGGGGCTAGCGGGGGGCTCCACAATGAGCAGTTCTTC. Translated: CASSLGASGGLHNEQFF.

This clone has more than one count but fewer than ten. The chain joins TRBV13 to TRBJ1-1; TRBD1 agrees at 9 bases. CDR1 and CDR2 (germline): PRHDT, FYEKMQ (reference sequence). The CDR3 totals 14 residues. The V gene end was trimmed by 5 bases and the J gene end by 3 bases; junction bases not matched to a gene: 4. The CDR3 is CASSRGQGYTEAFF. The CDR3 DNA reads TGTGCCAGCAGCCGTGGACAGGGGTACACTGAAGCTTTCTTT.

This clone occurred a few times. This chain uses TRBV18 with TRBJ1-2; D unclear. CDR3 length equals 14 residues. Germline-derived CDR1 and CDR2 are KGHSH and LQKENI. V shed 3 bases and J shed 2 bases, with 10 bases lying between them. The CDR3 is CASSPSGQNYGYTF. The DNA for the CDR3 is TGTGCCAGCTCACCCAGTGGCCAGAACTATGGCTACACCTTC.

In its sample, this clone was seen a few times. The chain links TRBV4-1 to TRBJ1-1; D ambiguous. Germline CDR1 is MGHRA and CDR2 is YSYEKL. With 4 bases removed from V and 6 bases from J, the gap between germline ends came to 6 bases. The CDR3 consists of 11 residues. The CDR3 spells CASSRAAEAFF. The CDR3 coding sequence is TGCGCCAGCAGCCGGGCAGCTGAAGCTTTCTTT.